One T cell receptor beta chain is described in this entry. The data originate from a study of blood T cell repertoires in COVID-19. During the 2 weeks before they entered the study, exposed participants had met someone with a PCR-confirmed or clinician-diagnosed COVID-19 case. Original processing methods: It was from reference gene primer amplification that nucleated cell counts were estimated. Libraries were prepared by immunoSEQ multiplex PCR; TCRdb keeps only in-frame clonotypes and omits some of them. V and J calls and clone size are those listed in that table; D and trimming were worked out from the DNA. Of over 200,000 clones in the sample, around 87% were seen once. The germline V and J ends were trimmed by 0 bases and 7 bases, with 9 bases remaining between them. Germline V gene lookup returns CDR1 MGHRA and CDR2 YSYEKL. This CDR3 has 13 residues.

J is TRBJ1-2 and V is TRBV4-1, with TRBD1 as a possible D gene (5 bases). The sequenced sample was PBMCs or T cells enriched from blood (not recorded which). This clonotype was sampled from a man aged 30 to 39 who had been exposed to COVID-19. The CDR3 loop reads CASSQDWGGGYTF. The CDR3 region has the DNA TGCGCCAGCAGCCAAGATTGGGGCGGTGGCTACACCTTC.